One and the same sample provided the 17 T cell receptor beta chains below, sequenced in a study of blood T cell repertoires in COVID-19 (TCRdb year 2020). The protocol used for the library was the immunoSEQ multiplex PCR assay. TCRdb stores this immuneACCESS table with in-frame sequences only. Part of the clones is absent; in the studies checked, under half of the shortfall reflects unresolved V genes, and no reason is known for the rest. Counted in this sample were approximately 190,000 clones; under 90% of them appeared once. Jointly, the top ten make up over 13% of the sample. The specimen sequenced was peripheral blood. Receptor source: a young man with active or convalescent COVID-19.

The chain joins TRBV5-1 to TRBJ2-2; tentative D call: TRBD1 (5 bases). V was pared by 1 base and J by 9 bases, with 13 bases between. Germline CDR1 reads SGHRS; CDR2 reads YFSETQ. The CDR3 is 14 amino acids. Written as DNA, the CDR3 is TGCGCCAGCAGCTTGAAAAGGGGTTCGAGGGAGCTGTTTTTT. This translates into CASSLKRGSRELFF.

V gene TRBV7-9 combines with J gene TRBJ1-1; D is perhaps TRBD1 (6 bases). Germline V gives CDR1 SEHNR, CDR2 FQNEAQ (reference sequence). The V end was cut by 8 bases, the J end by 0 bases, with 7 bases between. This CDR3 contains 12 residues. This CDR3 is CASWDMNTEAFF. DNA for the CDR3: TGTGCCAGCTGGGACATGAACACTGAAGCTTTCTTT.

A note on this clone: The sample contains more than one DNA sequence encoding this CDR3. The chain is built from TRBV2 and TRBJ1-5; D unresolved. The germline CDR1 and CDR2 sequences are SNHLY and FYNNEI. The V end was cut by 3 bases, the J end by 0 bases, with 9 bases between. CDR3 length: 15 amino acids. In DNA, the CDR3 is TGTGCCAGCAGTGAGCCCGGTTATAGCAATCAGCCCCAGCATTTT. Its translation: CASSEPGYSNQPQHF.

This sequence joins TRBV28 and TRBJ2-5; perhaps TRBD2 as D (6 bases). The CDR3 loop spans 15 amino acids. The germline V gene has CDR1 MDHEN and CDR2 SYDVKM. V dropped 6 bases and J dropped 5 bases, with 19 bases sitting between them. DNA of the CDR3: TGTGCCAGCAGGCTACCGGGCCTCGGAGGGGAGACCCAGTACTTC. It translates to CASRLPGLGGETQYF.

This clone occurred a few times. The rearrangement joins TRBV20-1 to TRBJ1-1; a possible D gene is TRBD1 (6 bases). V shed 3 bases and J shed 1 base, with 9 bases lying between them. The CDR3 contains 13 residues. CDR1 DFQATT and CDR2 SNEGSKA come from the germline V gene (reference sequence). The CDR3 DNA sequence: TGCAGTGCTAGTGGGGGCCCGAACACTGAAGCTTTCTTT. This sequence encodes CSASGGPNTEAFF.

J is TRBJ2-5 and V is TRBV6-5; TRBD1 matches 7 bases. Losses at the gene ends were 6 bases for V and 5 bases for J; bases not matched to a gene: 6. In germline, CDR1 is MNHEY, CDR2 SVGAGI. The CDR3 runs 13 residues. CDR3 DNA sequence: TGTGCCAGCAGCATCGGACAGGTTGAGACCCAGTACTTC. Protein: CASSIGQVETQYF.

The genes are TRBV7-9 and TRBJ2-7, with 10 nucleotides matching TRBD2. Germline values: CDR1 SEHNR, CDR2 FQNEAQ (reference sequence). J was trimmed by 3 bases and V by 0 bases; bases with no gene match: 5. The CDR3 is 16 residues long. The DNA for the CDR3 is TGTGCCAGCAGCTTAGCGGGGCTAGCGGGAGACTACGAGCAGTACTTC. Protein sequence: CASSLAGLAGDYEQYF.

This clone was seen only a few times. The chain has TRBV4-1 and TRBJ1-5; D unclear. Germline assignment: CDR1 MGHRA and CDR2 YSYEKL. The CDR3 spans 14 residues. Deletions cut 0 bases from V and 3 bases from J, with 6 bases between. The CDR3 DNA follows: TGCGCCAGCAGCCAAGAGGCAGACAATCAGCCCCAGCATTTT. This encodes CASSQEADNQPQHF.

CDR3 coding DNA: TGTGCCACATCGGGGGGGAACTACAATGAGCAGTTCTTC. Translation gives CATSGGNYNEQFF. The J gene is TRBJ2-1, the V gene TRBV30; 8 bases are a match to TRBD2. After removal of 8 bases from V and 3 bases from J, the junction contained 6 bases not matched to a gene. This CDR3 is built from 13 residues. Germline V gene data show CDR1 as GTSNPN and CDR2 as SVGIG (reference sequence).

V usage is TRBV18 and J usage is TRBJ2-5; D possibly corresponds to TRBD2 (6 bases). The V gene lost 8 bases and the J gene lost 2 bases, with 15 bases spanning the gap. Germline V gives CDR1 KGHSH, CDR2 LQKENI. The CDR3 sequence is 14 residues long. The CDR3 DNA follows: TGTGCCAGCCGTTCGGGACTGGATCAAGAGACCCAGTACTTC. Residues: CASRSGLDQETQYF.

This clone was seen a handful of times. The chain employs TRBV28 and TRBJ1-1; D possibly corresponds to TRBD1 (5 bases). Trimming left V 6 bases short and J 6 bases short, with 17 bases between. CDR3 length equals 14 residues. The germline CDR1 and CDR2 sequences are MDHEN and SYDVKM. In DNA form, the CDR3 reads TGTGCCAGCAGCCGGACGACAGCGAGCGCTGAAGCTTTCTTT. This translates into CASSRTTASAEAFF.

The V and J genes are TRBV24-1 and TRBJ2-5; a possible D gene is TRBD1 (6 bases). This CDR3 is built from 14 residues. From germline, CDR1 is KGHDR and CDR2 SFDVKD. V was trimmed by 2 bases and J by 5 bases, leaving 11 bases between them. The CDR3 protein is CATSDSQGPETQYF. The CDR3 nucleotides are TGTGCCACCAGTGATTCTCAGGGGCCCGAGACCCAGTACTTC.

The rearrangement joins TRBV24-1 to TRBJ1-5, with TRBD1 matching over 8 bases. The germline gives CDR1 KGHDR, CDR2 SFDVKD. The CDR3 length is 14 residues. The V segment lost 5 bases and the J segment 1 base; nucleotides outside the gene matches: 0. DNA for the CDR3: TGTGCCACCAGTGGACAGGGGAGCAATCAGCCCCAGCATTTT. It codes for CATSGQGSNQPQHF.

This clone was seen once. The chain recombines TRBV7-2 with TRBJ1-3, with D possibly being TRBD1 (5 bases). Germline V gene lookup returns CDR1 SGHTA and CDR2 FQGNSA. The CDR3 extends over 16 amino acids. Trimming removed 4 bases at V and 6 bases at J, with 19 bases between. The CDR3 DNA reads as TGTGCCAGCAGCTCCGGGGGGTCGCCAGCCTTAAACACCATATATTTT. Protein product: CASSSGGSPALNTIYF. Complete variable domain (other parts from reference TRBV7-2 and TRBJ1-3): GAGVSQSPSNKVTEKGKDVELRCDPISGHTALYWYRQSLGQGLEFLIYFQGNSAPDKSGLPSDRFSAERTGGSVSTLTIQRTQQEDSAVYLCASSSGGSPALNTIYFGEGSWLTVV.

This chain links TRBV6-4 with TRBJ1-2; D gene unclear. Germline V CDR1 and CDR2: MRHNA, SNTAGT. Trimming shortened V by 0 bases and J by 7 bases, and 9 bases separated the two germline ends. The CDR3 has 13 residues. CDR3 in DNA: TGTGCCAGCAGTGACTCGAGGGAGAGTGGCTACACCTTC. Protein sequence: CASSDSRESGYTF.

The chain links TRBV29-1 to TRBJ1-4; D perhaps matches TRBD1 (5 bases). Germline CDR1 and CDR2: SQVTM and ANQGSEA. CDR3 length: 12 amino acids. Trimming took 6 bases from V and 10 from J, leaving 15 bases between them. The CDR3 here is CSVTSGGGKLFF. DNA of the CDR3: TGCAGCGTCACCTCGGGGGGGGGAAAACTGTTTTTT.

The chain combines TRBV3-1 (or the pseudogene TRBV3-2) with TRBJ2-5; 14 bases map to TRBD2. CDR1 LGHDT and CDR2 YNNKEL come from the germline V gene (reference sequence). The CDR3 sequence is 16 residues long. V shed 4 bases and J 3 bases; nucleotides not matched to a gene: 4. The CDR3 loop is CASSPTSGGAKETQYF. CDR3 nucleotide sequence: TGTGCCAGCAGCCCGACTAGCGGGGGGGCTAAAGAGACCCAGTACTTC.